These 2 T cell receptor beta chains were all obtained from the same sample, sequenced in a study of blood T cell repertoires in COVID-19. The protocol was immunoSEQ multiplex PCR, while the TCRdb copy is restricted to in-frame clones and leaves out a portion. Here the sample spans 280,000 or so clones, roughly 86% being singletons. Input material: peripheral blood. All receptors come from a woman in her thirties who had recovered from COVID-19.

J is TRBJ2-3 and V is TRBV2, with TRBD2 as a possible D gene (6 bases). CDR3 length equals 14 residues. The ends were cut back, 7 bases at V and 1 base at J, with 12 bases in the middle. Germline V lookup: CDR1 SNHLY, CDR2 FYNNEI. For the CDR3, the DNA is TGTGCCAGCACTCAGGTAGCGGGCACAGATACGCAGTATTTT. Protein product: CASTQVAGTDTQYF.

In its sample, this clone was seen a few times. This chain uses TRBV7-9 with TRBJ1-1; 8 bases agree with TRBD1. This CDR3 is built from 14 residues. V lost 4 bases and J lost 6; bases outside the gene matches: 7. Looked up from germline, CDR1 is SEHNR and CDR2 is FQNEAQ (reference sequence). The CDR3 protein is CASSSTQGASEAFF. The CDR3 region has the DNA TGTGCCAGCAGCTCAACCCAGGGGGCATCTGAAGCTTTCTTT.